The next 25 T cell receptor beta chains were all read from a single sample in a study of radiotherapy plus CTLA-4 blockade in lung cancer. The method was immunoSEQ multiplex PCR; TCRdb's version includes in-frame clones alone and lacks a portion of them. The sample lists 26,000 or so clones; roughly four fifths were seen once. This material consisted of peripheral blood, taken from a patient treated with radiotherapy plus ipilimumab. The receptors shown here come from a human donor with non-small cell lung cancer who had stable disease on radiotherapy plus ipilimumab.

The rearrangement links TRBV10-1 to TRBJ2-3; the D gene is possibly TRBD2 (5 bases). V lost 4 bases and J 5 bases, leaving 7 bases between the germline ends. The germline gives CDR1 WNHNN, CDR2 SYGVQD (reference sequence). The CDR3 covers 12 residues. In DNA form, the CDR3 reads TGCGCCAGCAGTGGGGCGGGAGATACGCAGTATTTT. Translation gives CASSGAGDTQYF.

This chain joins TRBV7-2 and TRBJ1-6; D call uncertain. CDR3 length equals 18 residues. Trimming pared 1 base from V and 7 bases from J, leaving 20 bases between. Per the germline V gene, CDR1 is SGHTA and CDR2 is FQGNSA. CDR3 loop: CASSLDKVGAVRNSPLHF. DNA of the CDR3: TGTGCCAGCAGCTTAGATAAGGTGGGCGCCGTACGGAATTCACCCCTCCACTTT. The variable domain in full, completed from reference TRBV7-2 and TRBJ1-6, reads GAGVSQSPSNKVTEKGKDVELRCDPISGHTALYWYRQSLGQGLEFLIYFQGNSAPDKSGLPSDRFSAERTGGSVSTLTIQRTQQEDSAVYLCASSLDKVGAVRNSPLHFGNGTRLTVT.

This clone was recorded only once. The rearrangement joins TRBV10-1 to TRBJ2-1; TRBD2 matches at 12 bases. In germline, CDR1 is WNHNN, CDR2 SYGVQD (reference sequence). V trimming: 5 bases; J trimming: 4 bases; junction bases outside the gene matches: 6. This CDR3 region has 16 residues. The CDR3 DNA reads TGCGCCAGCAGTTCTACCGGACTAGCGGGGTACAATGAGCAGTTCTTC. This gives the protein CASSSTGLAGYNEQFF.

J is TRBJ2-7 and V is TRBV10-2, with 9 bases identical to TRBD1. Germline V lookup: CDR1 WSHSY, CDR2 SAAADI. Trimming took 7 bases from V and 5 from J; bases not matched to a gene: 3. The CDR3 runs 12 residues. The CDR3 DNA is TGCGCCAGCAACACAGGGGGCAACGAGCAGTACTTC. The encoded protein is CASNTGGNEQYF.

The J gene is TRBJ1-3, the V gene TRBV6-1, with D maybe TRBD1 (6 bases). Germline values: CDR1 MNHNS, CDR2 SASEGT. V gave up 4 bases and J gave up 0 bases, with 10 bases separating them. This CDR3 is built from 15 residues. DNA for the CDR3: TGTGCCAGCAGTGGGACAGCCAACTCTGGAAACACCATATATTTT. The encoded protein is CASSGTANSGNTIYF.

Here the CDR3 DNA reads TGTGCCAGCAGCACTCGACAGTTTAATGAGCAGTTCTTC. Translation: CASSTRQFNEQFF. The rearrangement uses TRBV11-3 and TRBJ2-1; maybe TRBD1 (5 bases). The CDR3 contains 13 residues. The V and J ends lost 5 bases and 7 bases respectively, with 12 bases between them. Germline-derived CDR1 and CDR2 are SGHNT and YENEEA.

In this sample, this clone turned up a few times. The CDR3 region has the DNA TGTGCCAGCTCACAGAGTCAAGAGACCCAGTACTTC. It encodes CASSQSQETQYF. The V gene is TRBV18, the J gene TRBJ2-5; D gene unclear. Trimming cost V 4 bases and J 2 bases, with 5 bases left between them. The CDR3 loop spans 12 amino acids. Germline V gives CDR1 KGHSH, CDR2 LQKENI.

This clone appeared once. This sequence joins TRBV2 and TRBJ2-7, with D unresolved. The ends were cut back, 8 bases at V and 5 bases at J, with 13 bases in the middle. In germline, CDR1 is SNHLY, CDR2 FYNNEI. This CDR3 region has 12 residues. CDR3: CASLPLPNEQYV. For the CDR3, the DNA is TGTGCCAGCTTACCGCTACCCAACGAGCAGTACGTC.

The chain has TRBV7-9 and TRBJ2-6; D gene ambiguous. The V end lost 5 bases, the J end lost 4 bases, and 9 bases lay between the germline ends. The CDR3 covers 14 residues. Per the germline V gene, CDR1 is SEHNR and CDR2 is FQNEAQ (reference sequence). CDR3 DNA: TGTGCCAGCAGCACTGCTGGAGGGGCCAACGTCCTGACTTTC. Protein: CASSTAGGANVLTF.

The rearrangement uses TRBV7-8 and TRBJ1-1; unclear D gene. The CDR3 spans 15 residues. The V and J ends lost 5 bases and 4 bases respectively, with 17 bases between them. Per germline, CDR1 SGHVS and CDR2 FQNEAQ. The DNA of the CDR3 is TGTGCCAGCAGCATCAACCCAGGACTCCTCACTGAAGCTTTCTTT. As protein: CASSINPGLLTEAFF.

The V call is TRBV19, the J call TRBJ2-1; maybe TRBD2 (5 bases). Germline V gene lookup returns CDR1 LNHDA and CDR2 SQIVND (reference sequence). The CDR3 contains 12 residues. V gave up 5 bases and J gave up 16 bases, with 18 bases separating them. CDR3 loop: CASSPSRAPIFF. The DNA for the CDR3 is TGTGCCAGTAGTCCCTCGCGGGCTCCCATCTTCTTC.

V is TRBV19 and J is TRBJ2-2, with no clear D. Per germline, CDR1 LNHDA and CDR2 SQIVND (reference sequence). Trimming stripped 3 bases from V and 9 bases from J, with 20 bases between. There are 16 residues in the CDR3. The DNA for the CDR3 is TGTGCCAGTAGTATCAGTGGGCCTTCCGGCGGCCGGGAGCTGTTTTTT. Its translation is CASSISGPSGGRELFF.

This clone was counted between two and nine times. The chain couples TRBV7-2 to TRBJ1-4; D not certain. Trimming removed 3 bases from V and 5 bases from J, with 10 bases in between. The length of the CDR3 is 14 residues. Germline loops: CDR1 SGHTA, CDR2 FQGNSA. The CDR3 loop is CASSFQAGNEKLFF. The CDR3 DNA follows: TGTGCCAGCAGCTTCCAGGCGGGGAATGAAAAACTGTTTTTT. Drawing the rest from reference TRBV7-2 and TRBJ1-4, the complete variable domain is GAGVSQSPSNKVTEKGKDVELRCDPISGHTALYWYRQSLGQGLEFLIYFQGNSAPDKSGLPSDRFSAERTGGSVSTLTIQRTQQEDSAVYLCASSFQAGNEKLFFGSGTQLSVL.

This chain uses TRBV6-1 with TRBJ2-7; TRBD1 might be the D (7 bases). The ends were cut back, 0 bases at V and 3 bases at J, with 12 bases in the middle. This CDR3 contains 15 residues. The germline CDR1 and CDR2 sequences are MNHNS and SASEGT. This CDR3 is CASSEARDSHYEQYF. CDR3 sequence (DNA): TGTGCCAGCAGTGAAGCGCGGGACAGCCACTACGAGCAGTACTTC.

The genes are TRBV11-2 and TRBJ1-4; 7 nucleotides match TRBD1. This CDR3 has 16 amino acids. Germline values: CDR1 SGHAT, CDR2 FQNNGV. With 1 base clipped from V and 8 bases from J, the junction kept 10 bases outside the gene matches. CDR3 bases: TGTGCCAGCAGCTTAGCGGGAAGGGGGCTCGGGGAAAAACTGTTTTTT. Translated, it gives CASSLAGRGLGEKLFF.

The V call is TRBV28, the J call TRBJ1-4; 9 nucleotides align to TRBD1. CDR1 is MDHEN, CDR2 SYDVKM, per germline. J lost 8 bases, V lost 6 bases, and 7 bases had no gene match. This CDR3 has 14 residues. The CDR3 region has the DNA TGTGCCAGCAGCACCGGGACAGGGAGCGAAAAACTGTTTTTT. Translation gives CASSTGTGSEKLFF.

The chain recombines TRBV5-4 with TRBJ2-2; weak D call: TRBD1 (5 bases). The germline gives CDR1 SGHNT, CDR2 YYREEE (reference sequence). CDR3 size: 15 residues. Trimming cost V 2 bases and J 5 bases, with 13 bases left between them. The CDR3 DNA sequence: TGTGCCAGCAGCTTTAAGGGGTTGCGGACCGGGGAGCTGTTTTTT. This codes for CASSFKGLRTGELFF.

This rearrangement joins TRBV5-4 to TRBJ2-3; D may be TRBD1 or TRBD2 (6 bases each). V was shortened by 1 base and J by 4 bases, with 13 bases between the two germline ends. This CDR3 has 15 residues. Per germline, CDR1 SGHNT and CDR2 YYREEE (reference sequence). The CDR3 protein is CASSLPNRGPDTQYF. For the CDR3, the DNA is TGTGCCAGCAGCTTGCCCAATCGGGGGCCAGATACGCAGTATTTT.

The chain has TRBV30 and TRBJ1-4, with a possible D match to TRBD1 (6 bases). Germline CDR1 reads GTSNPN; CDR2 reads SVGIG (reference sequence). This CDR3 comprises 17 residues. Trimming stripped 0 bases from V and 6 bases from J, with 20 bases between. The DNA of the CDR3 is TGTGCCTGGAGTGTAAAAGTGGGAACAGGGAGTTATGAAAAACTGTTTTTT. Encoded protein: CAWSVKVGTGSYEKLFF.

The rearrangement joins TRBV19 to TRBJ1-2; 7 nucleotides align to TRBD1. The CDR3 extends over 14 amino acids. With V trimmed by 4 bases and J by 0 bases, 2 bases remained unmatched. The germline V gene has CDR1 LNHDA and CDR2 SQIVND (reference sequence). The CDR3 loop is CASSRDSPNYGYTF. CDR3 bases: TGTGCCAGTAGTAGGGACAGTCCTAACTATGGCTACACCTTC.

V gene TRBV19 combines with J gene TRBJ1-1; D gene uncertain. Per the germline V gene, CDR1 is LNHDA and CDR2 is SQIVND (reference sequence). The CDR3 covers 13 residues. Trimming pared 6 bases from V and 0 bases from J, leaving 8 bases between. CDR3: CASSGPMNTEAFF. DNA of the CDR3: TGTGCCAGTAGCGGACCGATGAACACTGAAGCTTTCTTT. Drawing the rest from reference TRBV19 and TRBJ1-1, the complete variable domain is DGGITQSPKYLFRKEGQNVTLSCEQNLNHDAMYWYRQDPGQGLRLIYYSQIVNDFQKGDIAEGYSVSREKKESFPLTVTSAQKNPTAFYLCASSGPMNTEAFFGQGTRLTVV.

This chain uses TRBV5-1 with TRBJ2-7, with TRBD1 identical over 8 bases. The trim removed 0 bases at V and 7 bases at J, leaving 9 bases unmatched. The germline V gene has CDR1 SGHRS and CDR2 YFSETQ. The CDR3 spans 15 residues. Here the CDR3 DNA reads TGCGCCAGCAGCTTGGGCGGGACAGGCCCTATTGAGCAGTACTTC. It specifies CASSLGGTGPIEQYF.

This chain uses TRBV6-4 with TRBJ2-1; maybe TRBD2 (7 bases). Germline assignment: CDR1 MRHNA and CDR2 SNTAGT. Trimming took 8 bases from V and 6 from J, leaving 17 bases between them. This CDR3 contains 14 residues. CDR3 coding DNA: TGTGCCAGCGCGCCCGAGGGGGGGGTCAATGAGCAGTTCTTC. Its protein is CASAPEGGVNEQFF.

The chain links TRBV6-1 to TRBJ2-7, with 8 bases that match TRBD1. With 3 bases clipped from V and 2 bases from J, the junction kept 6 bases outside the gene matches. The CDR3 runs to 15 residues. Germline loops: CDR1 MNHNS, CDR2 SASEGT. The chain's CDR3 is CASSDGQGPPYEQYV. In DNA, the CDR3 is TGTGCCAGCAGTGACGGACAGGGCCCACCCTACGAGCAGTACGTC.

The V gene is TRBV2, the J gene TRBJ2-3; D might be TRBD2 (6 bases). The CDR3 is made up of 15 amino acids. Trimming shortened V by 6 bases and J by 2 bases, and 15 bases separated the two germline ends. Germline CDR1 SNHLY, CDR2 FYNNEI. The CDR3 nucleotides are TGTGCCAGCAGCGAGGGACTCCTAATCACAGATACGCAGTATTTT. It is translated as CASSEGLLITDTQYF.